This TCR beta chain was sequenced during a study of shared clonotypes between healthy human individuals. Study-level results: The represented genetic and exposure-history diversity was limited by the small number of donors.

Ten immunoSEQ deep assay plates were used to sequence unsorted PBMC DNA. Here immunoSEQ multiplex PCR was the method, and the copy in TCRdb shows in-frame clones only, minus some. The sample holds fewer than 600,000 clones; 75% to 80% are singletons and the top ten take 12%. Germline V gives CDR1 SEHNR, CDR2 FQNEAQ (reference sequence). V lost 5 bases, J lost 3 bases, and 6 bases stayed unmatched. The CDR3 runs to 14 residues. This clone came up a few times. The antigen remains unidentified. The unsorted samples took approximately 98 million PBMCs to get genomic DNA. The source is a woman aged 40 to 55 in good health. Some clones in this sample may be carry-over from other donors' samples. The sequencing sample was made of PBMCs. V usage is TRBV7-9 and J usage is TRBJ1-1; 7 bases fit TRBD1. The CDR3 reads CASSTTGADTEAFF. DNA for the CDR3: TGTGCCAGCAGCACCACAGGGGCGGACACTGAAGCTTTCTTT. Combining the CDR3 with reference TRBV7-9 and TRBJ1-1 gives the whole variable domain DTGVSQNPRHKITKRGQNVTFRCDPISEHNRLYWYRQTLGQGPEFLTYFQNEAQLEKSRLLSDRFSAERPKGSFSTLEIQRTEQGDSAMYLCASSTTGADTEAFFGQGTRLTVV.